This TCR beta chain was obtained from a study of T-cell memory formation after mild COVID-19. The overall study: The study found TCR clusters largely donor specific. Overall study results and limits: There was a balanced CD4/CD8 profile in clones contracting day 15 to 85, and later expanders leaned CD4+. Largely, contracting CD4+ clones fell within CM and EM, and contracting CD8+ clones within EMRA.

TCRdb reanalysed the 5' RACE reads using MiXCR and keeps one entry per CDR3 protein. The sample carries fewer than 250,000 distinct CDR3 sequences, 10% recorded once. This CDR3 is 13 amino acids long. Germline CDR1 is SGHTA and CDR2 is FQGNSA. Trimming took 2 bases from V and 13 from J, leaving 15 bases between them. Comment on this clonotype: Its antigen is still unknown.

Sequenced: PBMCs or a T cell subset sorted from them (not recorded which). This TCR was sampled from a man between 18 and 29 years old who had mild COVID-19 (a few samples of this study predate the infection). Cell type and time point are not known. This chain uses TRBV7-2 with TRBJ2-4; D is perhaps TRBD1 or TRBD2 (5 bases each). The CDR3 DNA reads as TGTGCCAGCAGCTTAAGTCGGGGCACCGCGCAGTACTTC. Residues: CASSLSRGTAQYF. Complete variable domain (other parts from reference TRBV7-2 and TRBJ2-4): GAGVSQSPSNKVTEKGKDVELRCDPISGHTALYWYRQSLGQGLEFLIYFQGNSAPDKSGLPSDRFSAERTGGSVSTLTIQRTQQEDSAVYLCASSLSRGTAQYFGAGTRLSVL.